This T cell receptor beta chain was profiled in a study of tumor-infiltrating lymphocytes in primary liver carcinoma. With regard to this clonotype: Mismatch with germline at one junction end may stem from a read error.

The CDR3 has 15 amino acids. CDR1 and CDR2 (germline): SGHRS, YFSETQ. TCR beta cDNA was prepared out of about 510 ng total RNA by means of a constant-region primer. Slightly modified ARM-PCR served as the procedure for the TCR beta libraries. These libraries came from three rounds of nested multiplex PCR. Rounds one and two of PCR, each of roughly 10 cycles, were primed with TRBV1-TRBV30 forward primers and a C-beta reverse primer. One entry per CDR3 protein results from TCRdb running MiXCR on the multiplex PCR reads. The profile shows approximately 330,000 distinct CDR3 sequences, less than 75% of them singletons. Unsorted whole blood supplied the RNA, and germline DNA was extracted too.

The TCR originated in a man between 35 and 55 years old with primary liver carcinoma and hepatitis B virus infection. Sequencing input: peripheral blood. The gene calls are TRBV5-1 and TRBJ2-5; 7 bases are a match to TRBD1. The CDR3 is CAGSLGDRAGETQYF. CDR3 DNA: TGCGCCGGCAGCTTGGGAGACAGGGCTGGGGAGACCCAGTACTTC. Supplemented by reference TRBV5-1 and TRBJ2-5, the full variable domain reads KAGVTQTPRYLIKTRGQQVTLSCSPISGHRSVSWYQQTPGQGLQFLFEYFSETQRNKGNFPGRFSGRQFSNSRSEMNVSTLELGDSALYLCAGSLGDRAGETQYFGPGTRLLVL.